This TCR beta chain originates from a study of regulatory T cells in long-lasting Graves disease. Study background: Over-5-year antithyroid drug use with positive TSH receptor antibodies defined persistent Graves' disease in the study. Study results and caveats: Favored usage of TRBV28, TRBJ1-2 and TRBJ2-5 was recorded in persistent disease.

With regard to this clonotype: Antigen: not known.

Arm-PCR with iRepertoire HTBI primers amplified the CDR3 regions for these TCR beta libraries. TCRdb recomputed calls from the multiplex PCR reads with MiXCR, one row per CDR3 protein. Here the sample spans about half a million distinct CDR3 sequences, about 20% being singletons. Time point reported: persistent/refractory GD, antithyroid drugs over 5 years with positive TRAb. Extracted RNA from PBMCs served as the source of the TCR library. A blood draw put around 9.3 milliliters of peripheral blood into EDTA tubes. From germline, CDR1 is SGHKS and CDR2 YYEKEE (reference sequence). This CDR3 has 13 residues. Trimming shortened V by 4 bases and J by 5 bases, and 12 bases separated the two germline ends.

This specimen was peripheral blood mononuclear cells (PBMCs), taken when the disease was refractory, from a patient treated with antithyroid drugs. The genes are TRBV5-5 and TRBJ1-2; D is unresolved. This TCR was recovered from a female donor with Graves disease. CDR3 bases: TGTGCCAGCAGCCCGGACGGCATTTATGGCTACACCTTC. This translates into CASSPDGIYGYTF.